Included here is one T cell receptor (beta chain) sequence, with context. Its antigen is not identified. This entry belongs to a study of cytomegalovirus exposure and HLA in healthy donors. Study-level findings and limits: Common viral pathogens seemed to be connected with several of the most significant clusters, according to a later analysis. Among TCR beta chains, those listed as cytomegalovirus-associated numbered some 160.

PCR was performed using 60 Vbeta and 13 Jbeta primers. The repertoire was sequenced with immunoSEQ multiplex PCR; TCRdb's copy has only in-frame clones and lacks some. The data show 140,000 or so clones, just under 70% seen once. Each donor's status was that of a healthy bone marrow donor. Germline CDR1 SGHRS, CDR2 YFSETQ. This CDR3 comprises 14 residues. Trimming pared 1 base from V and 5 bases from J, leaving 12 bases between. The chain uses TRBV5-1 and TRBJ1-2; D possibly corresponds to TRBD1 (6 bases). The sample taken for sequencing was PBMCs. The sequence derives from a man in his fifties or sixties in good health and CMV-seronegative. Written as DNA, the CDR3 is TGCGCCAGCAGCTTGACAGGGAGCTCTTATGGCTACACCTTC. Translated, it gives CASSLTGSSYGYTF.